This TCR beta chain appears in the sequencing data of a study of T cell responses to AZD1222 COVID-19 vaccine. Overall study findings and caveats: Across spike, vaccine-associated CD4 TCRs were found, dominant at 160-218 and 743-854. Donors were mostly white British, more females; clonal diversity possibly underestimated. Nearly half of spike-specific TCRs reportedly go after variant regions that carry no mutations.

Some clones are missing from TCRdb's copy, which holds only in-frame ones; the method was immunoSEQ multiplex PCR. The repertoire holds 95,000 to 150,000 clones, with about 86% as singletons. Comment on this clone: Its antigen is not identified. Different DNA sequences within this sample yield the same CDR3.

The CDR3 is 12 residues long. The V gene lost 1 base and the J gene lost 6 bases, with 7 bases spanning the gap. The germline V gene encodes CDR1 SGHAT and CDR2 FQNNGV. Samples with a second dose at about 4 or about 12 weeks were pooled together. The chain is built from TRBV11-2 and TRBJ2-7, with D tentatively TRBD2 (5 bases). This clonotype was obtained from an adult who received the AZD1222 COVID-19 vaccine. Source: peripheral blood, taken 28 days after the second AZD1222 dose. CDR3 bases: TGTGCCAGCAGCTTAGTCGGGGTCGAGCAGTACTTC. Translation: CASSLVGVEQYF.